One T cell receptor beta chain is described in this entry. V gave up 5 bases and J gave up 4 bases; unmatched junction bases: 3. Germline CDR1 and CDR2: SGHTA and FQGTGA. The CDR3 extends over 15 amino acids. This table comes from immunoSEQ multiplex PCR, and its TCRdb copy is limited to in-frame clones, with some not included. The table lists about 72,000 clones, around 87% of them singletons. This sample stems from a study of PD-L1 blockade in urothelial cancer. Study-level information: Of 29 patients, some 24 were males with bladder-origin urothelial cancer. After treatment start, blood was analyzed at 3 weeks (second dose) and at 6 weeks.

Time point meaning: pretreatment peripheral blood. Sample: PBMCs, taken around atezolizumab (anti-PD-L1) treatment. This sequence joins TRBV7-3 and TRBJ2-1; 12 nucleotides line up with TRBD2. The TCR comes from a man in his 60s with urothelial cancer. CDR3 sequence: CASSPTSGGYNEQFF. The DNA of the CDR3 is TGTGCCAGCAGCCCGACTAGCGGGGGATACAATGAGCAGTTCTTC.